This is a list of T cell receptor beta chains from one sample in a study of T-cell memory formation after mild COVID-19. TCRdb recomputed calls from the 5' RACE reads with MiXCR, one row per CDR3 protein. The sample has about 150,000 distinct CDR3 sequences, about an eighth seen once. Sequenced material: PBMCs or a T cell subset sorted from them (not recorded which). The receptors originated from a man aged 18 to 35 who had mild COVID-19 (a few samples of this study predate the infection). Cell type and time point are not known. Each CDR3 is given with its conserved first and last residue. The D gene is left open where the match is weak. The size entry is marked missing in some rows and otherwise reads once, few, many or a size class.

j_call v_call d_call clone_size cdr3_nt cdr3_aa
TRBJ2-3 TRBV6-6 NA few TGTGCCAGCAGGGACCTCGGCCCAGATACGCAGTATTTT CASRDLGPDTQYF
TRBJ2-3 TRBV10-1 NA NA TGCGCCAGCAGTGAGAGGGGGGCAGATACGCAGTATTTT CASSERGADTQYF
TRBJ2-3 TRBV7-9 NA few TGTGCCAGCAGCTTAGAGGTTCAGACGCAGTATTTT CASSLEVQTQYF
TRBJ1-2 TRBV3-1 NA many TGTGCCAGCAGCCAAGATTTGGGTAACGGCTACACCTTC CASSQDLGNGYTF
TRBJ1-2 TRBV4-3 NA NA TGCGCCAGCAGCCAAGATTCGATCAGGGGTGATGGCTACACCTTC CASSQDSIRGDGYTF
TRBJ2-6 TRBV20-1 NA few TGCAGTGCTAGATCGGCAGGAGTCCTGACTTTC CSARSAGVLTF
TRBJ2-3 TRBV25-1 NA few TGTGCCAGCAGTGAAGGAGGGGCAGATACGCAGTATTTT CASSEGGADTQYF
TRBJ2-1 TRBV20-1 NA few TGCAGTGCTAGAGACGGTGGAACCTACAATGAGCAGTTCTTC CSARDGGTYNEQFF
TRBJ2-1 TRBV20-1 NA NA TGCAGTGCTAGAGATCGAATGGGTTACAATGAGCAGTTCTTC CSARDRMGYNEQFF
TRBJ1-3 TRBV20-1 TRBD1 few TGCAGTGTTGGGACAGCCTCTGGAAACACCATATATTTT CSVGTASGNTIYF
TRBJ2-5 TRBV12-3/TRBV12-4 NA many TGTGCCAGCAGTTCGGGCCAAGAGACCCAGTACTTC CASSSGQETQYF
TRBJ2-5 TRBV28 NA few TGTGCCTCGACGTCGGCTCAATTACCGGAGACCCAGTACTTC CASTSAQLPETQYF
TRBJ2-1 TRBV29-1 NA many TGCAGCGTTGAATACAATGAGCAGTTCTTC CSVEYNEQFF
TRBJ1-1 TRBV7-7 TRBD1 NA TGTGCCAGCAGCTTAGAGTGGGAATCGGGACAGGGTGGATTTAACACTGAAGCTTTCTTT CASSLEWESGQGGFNTEAFF
TRBJ2-6 TRBV7-2 NA many TGTGCCAGCAGCTTAGCAGGGGCCGGGGCCAACGTCCTGACTTTC CASSLAGAGANVLTF
TRBJ1-3 TRBV4-3 NA few TGCGCCAGCAGCCAAAGCAGCTTAAACACCATATATTTT CASSQSSLNTIYF
TRBJ2-5 TRBV7-9 NA many TGTGCCAGCAGCTCTGTAGAGACCCAGTACTTC CASSSVETQYF
TRBJ1-2 TRBV20-1 TRBD1 once TGCAGTCCCAGGGGACAGGCCGCTGGCTACACCTTC CSPRGQAAGYTF
TRBJ1-1 TRBV18 TRBD1 NA TGTGCCAGCTCTCCGGATTTACAGGGGTACACTGAAGCTTTCTTT CASSPDLQGYTEAFF
TRBJ1-5 TRBV12-3/TRBV12-4 NA many TGTGCCAGCAGTTGGACAGCTAATAGCAATCAGCCCCAGCATTTT CASSWTANSNQPQHF
TRBJ1-1 TRBV30 NA once TGTGCCTGGGGTCCCCAGAGACAAGCTTTCTTT CAWGPQRQAFF
TRBJ2-5 TRBV29-1 NA few TGCAGCGTTGTCGGCGGATTCAAAGAGACCCAGTACTTC CSVVGGFKETQYF
TRBJ2-2 TRBV7-2 NA few TGTGCCAGCAGACCTGGCGGCAGGGTGAACACCGGGGAGCTGTTTTTT CASRPGGRVNTGELFF
TRBJ1-1 TRBV30 NA few TGTGCCTGGAGTGCGAAACGAGCTTTCTTT CAWSAKRAFF
TRBJ2-5 TRBV12-3/TRBV12-4 NA few TGTGCCAGCAGGGTTACAGGGAAAGAGACCCAGTACTTC CASRVTGKETQYF
TRBJ1-1 TRBV7-2 NA few TGTGCCAGCAGCTTAGGATCTTCGAACACTGAAGCTTTCTTT CASSLGSSNTEAFF
TRBJ1-2 TRBV24-1 TRBD1 few TGTGCCACCAGTGACATGGGACAGGGGGACTATGGCTACACCTTC CATSDMGQGDYGYTF
TRBJ1-2 TRBV20-1 NA NA TGCAGTGCTAGACAGGGGACCTATGGCTACACCTTC CSARQGTYGYTF
TRBJ1-4 TRBV7-2 NA NA TGTGCCAGCAGCTTTGGGCTCAATGAAAAACTGTTTTTT CASSFGLNEKLFF
TRBJ1-6 TRBV5-1 NA many TGCGCCAGCAGCTTGGGGCAGGGAGGATCACCCCTCCACTTT CASSLGQGGSPLHF
TRBJ1-4 TRBV20-1 NA NA TGCAGTGCTAGAGATCAGCGGGGACATGAAAAACTGTTTTTT CSARDQRGHEKLFF
TRBJ2-3 TRBV6-5 NA NA TGTGCCAGCAGTACTACGGGACGGACGACAGATACGCAGTATTTT CASSTTGRTTDTQYF
TRBJ2-3 TRBV15 NA many TGTGCCACCAGCAGAGGGTCACCGGGGGACCCCACAGATACGCAGTATTTT CATSRGSPGDPTDTQYF
TRBJ2-1 TRBV9 TRBD1 few TGTGCCAGCAGCCCCCGTGGGGACAGGGGGCTTAGTGAGCAGTTCTTC CASSPRGDRGLSEQFF
TRBJ2-1 TRBV18 TRBD2 NA TGTGCCAGCTCACCCCCGGGACTAGCGGGGGCCCAGATCTTC CASSPPGLAGAQIF
TRBJ2-5 TRBV10-2 NA few TGCGCCAGCACCGGGGTGGACGGAGGGACCCAGTACTTC CASTGVDGGTQYF
TRBJ2-3 TRBV20-1 TRBD2 NA TGCAGTGCTAGAGATGGGGCGGCGGGAGGGACCACAGATACGCAGTATTTT CSARDGAAGGTTDTQYF
TRBJ1-2 TRBV7-2 NA many TGTGCCAGCAGCATTGACGGAATGATTAACTATGGCTACACCTTC CASSIDGMINYGYTF
TRBJ2-3 TRBV5-1 TRBD1 many TGCGCCAGCAGCTTCGGGACAGCCTCCACAGATACGCAGTATTTT CASSFGTASTDTQYF